This T cell receptor (beta chain) was obtained from a study of blood T cell repertoires in COVID-19. There are 15 residues in the CDR3. From germline, CDR1 is SGDLS and CDR2 YYNGEE. V lost 0 bases and J 0 bases, leaving 9 bases between the germline ends. Original methodology: The assay estimated nucleated cells by amplifying reference gene primers. Method: immunoSEQ multiplex PCR; TCRdb's copy keeps in-frame clones and lacks some. That table gives V, J and clone size, and the DNA gave D and trimming. The sample includes more than 95,000 clones, roughly four fifths of them seen just once. The clonotype originates from a woman aged 80 or over with active or convalescent COVID-19. Source material: peripheral blood. The chain has TRBV9 and TRBJ1-1; unclear D gene. CDR3 loop: CASSVDLYMNTEAFF. CDR3 nucleotide sequence: TGTGCCAGCAGCGTAGACCTATATATGAACACTGAAGCTTTCTTT.